This paragraph covers one T cell receptor (beta chain) sequence. The table came from immunoSEQ multiplex PCR; TCRdb's copy has only in-frame clones and leaves some out. The sample has over 200,000 clones; roughly 86% are singletons. The data were taken from a study of blood T cell repertoires in COVID-19. The wider study: Sources were T cells, B-cell-depleted T cells, or PBMCs; the material itself was cDNA or gDNA.

Germline trimming cut 0 bases from V and 5 bases from J; bases unmatched to any gene: 4. CDR3 length: 15 residues. Looked up from germline, CDR1 is MNHNY and CDR2 is SVGAGI (reference sequence). Sequences were obtained from peripheral blood. The receptor's source is a man aged 35 to 55 who had recovered from COVID-19. This chain joins TRBV6-6 and TRBJ2-1; the match to TRBD2 covers 7 bases. CDR3 sequence (DNA): TGTGCCAGCAGTTACTCCCGGACTAGTAACAATGAGCAGTTCTTC. The encoded protein is CASSYSRTSNNEQFF.